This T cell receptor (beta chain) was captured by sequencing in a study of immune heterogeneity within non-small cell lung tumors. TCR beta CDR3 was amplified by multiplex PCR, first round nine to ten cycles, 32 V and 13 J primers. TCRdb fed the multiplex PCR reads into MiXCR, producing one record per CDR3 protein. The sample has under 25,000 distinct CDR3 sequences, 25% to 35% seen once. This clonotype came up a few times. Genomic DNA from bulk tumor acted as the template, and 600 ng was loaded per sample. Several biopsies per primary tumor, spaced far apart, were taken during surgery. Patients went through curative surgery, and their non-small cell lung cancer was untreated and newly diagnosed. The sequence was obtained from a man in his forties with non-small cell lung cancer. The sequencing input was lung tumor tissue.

Here the CDR3 reads CASRGSPAEKLFF. CDR3 DNA sequence: TGTGCCAGCAGGGGATCGCCAGCCGAAAAACTGTTTTTT. The chain employs TRBV6-1 and TRBJ1-4; no clear D gene. Germline loops: CDR1 MNHNS, CDR2 SASEGT. V gave up 6 bases and J gave up 8 bases, with 13 bases separating them. The CDR3 has 13 amino acids.